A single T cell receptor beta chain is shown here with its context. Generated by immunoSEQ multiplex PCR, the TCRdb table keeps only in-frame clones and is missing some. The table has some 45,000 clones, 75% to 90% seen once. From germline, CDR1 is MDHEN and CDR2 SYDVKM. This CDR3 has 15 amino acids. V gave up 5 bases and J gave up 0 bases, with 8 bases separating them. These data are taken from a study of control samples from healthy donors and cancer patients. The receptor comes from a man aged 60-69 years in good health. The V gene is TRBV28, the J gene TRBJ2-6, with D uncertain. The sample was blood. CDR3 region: CASSPQDSGANVLTF. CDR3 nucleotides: TGTGCCAGCAGTCCTCAGGACTCTGGGGCCAACGTCCTGACTTTC.